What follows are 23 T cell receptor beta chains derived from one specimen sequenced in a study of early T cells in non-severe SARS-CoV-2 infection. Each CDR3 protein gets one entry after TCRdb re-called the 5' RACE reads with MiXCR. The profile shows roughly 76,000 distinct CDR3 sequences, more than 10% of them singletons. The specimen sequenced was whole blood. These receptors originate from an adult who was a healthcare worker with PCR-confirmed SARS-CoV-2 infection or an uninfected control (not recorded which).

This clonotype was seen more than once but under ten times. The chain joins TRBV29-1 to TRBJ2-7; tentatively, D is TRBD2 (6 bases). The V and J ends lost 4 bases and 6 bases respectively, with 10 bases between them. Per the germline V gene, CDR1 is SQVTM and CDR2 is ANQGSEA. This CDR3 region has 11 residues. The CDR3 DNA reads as TGCAGCGTTGTTGGGGAGGTCGAGCAGTACTTC. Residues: CSVVGEVEQYF.

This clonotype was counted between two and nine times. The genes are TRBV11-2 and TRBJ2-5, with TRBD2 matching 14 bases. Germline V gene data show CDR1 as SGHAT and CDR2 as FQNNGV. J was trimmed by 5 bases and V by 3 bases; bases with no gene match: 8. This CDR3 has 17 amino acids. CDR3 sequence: CASSFLPGLAGAETQYF. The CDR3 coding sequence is TGTGCCAGCAGCTTCCTCCCGGGACTAGCGGGAGCCGAGACCCAGTACTTC.

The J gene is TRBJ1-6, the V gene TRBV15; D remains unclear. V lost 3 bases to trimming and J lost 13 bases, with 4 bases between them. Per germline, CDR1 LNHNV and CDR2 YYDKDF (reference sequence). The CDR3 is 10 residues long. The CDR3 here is CATSSPPLHF. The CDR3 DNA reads TGTGCCACCAGCAGTCCGCCCCTCCACTTT.

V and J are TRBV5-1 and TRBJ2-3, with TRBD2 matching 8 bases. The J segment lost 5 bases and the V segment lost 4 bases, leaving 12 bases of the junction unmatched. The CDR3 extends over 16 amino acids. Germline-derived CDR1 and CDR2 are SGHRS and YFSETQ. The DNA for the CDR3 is TGCGCCAGCAGCCGCCTCCCCGGGACTAGGGGAGATACGCAGTATTTT. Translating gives CASSRLPGTRGDTQYF.

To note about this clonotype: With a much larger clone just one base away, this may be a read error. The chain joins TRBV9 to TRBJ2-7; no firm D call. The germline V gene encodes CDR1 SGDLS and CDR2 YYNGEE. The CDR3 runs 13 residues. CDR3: CVSSVGSAYEQYF. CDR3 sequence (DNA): TGTGTCAGCAGCGTAGGGTCTGCCTACGAGCAGTACTTC.

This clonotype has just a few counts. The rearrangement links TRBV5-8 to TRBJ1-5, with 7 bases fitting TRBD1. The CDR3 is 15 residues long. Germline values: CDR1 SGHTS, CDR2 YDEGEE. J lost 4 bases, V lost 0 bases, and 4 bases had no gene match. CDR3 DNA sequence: TGTGCCAGCAGCTTGGGTGGACAGGTGAATCAGCCCCAGCATTTT. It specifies CASSLGGQVNQPQHF.

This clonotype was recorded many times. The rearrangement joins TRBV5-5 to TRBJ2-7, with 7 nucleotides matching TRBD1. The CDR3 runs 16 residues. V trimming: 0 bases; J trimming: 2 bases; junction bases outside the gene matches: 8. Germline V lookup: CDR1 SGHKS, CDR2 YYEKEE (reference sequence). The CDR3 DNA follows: TGTGCCAGCAGCTTGGTCCCTGGGACAGAGGCCTACGAGCAGTACTTC. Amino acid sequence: CASSLVPGTEAYEQYF.

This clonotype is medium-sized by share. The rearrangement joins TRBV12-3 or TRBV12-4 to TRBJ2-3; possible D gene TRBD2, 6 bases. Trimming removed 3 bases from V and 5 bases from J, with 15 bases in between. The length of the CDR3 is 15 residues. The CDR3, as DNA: TGTGCCAGCAGTTTCGTGGGAGGACATTTAGATACGCAGTATTTT. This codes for CASSFVGGHLDTQYF.

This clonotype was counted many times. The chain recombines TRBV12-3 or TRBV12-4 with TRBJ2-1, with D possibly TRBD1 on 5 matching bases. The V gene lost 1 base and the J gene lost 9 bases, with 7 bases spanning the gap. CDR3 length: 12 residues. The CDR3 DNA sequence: TGTGCCAGCAGTTTAGGGGGCACTGAGCAGTTCTTC. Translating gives CASSLGGTEQFF.

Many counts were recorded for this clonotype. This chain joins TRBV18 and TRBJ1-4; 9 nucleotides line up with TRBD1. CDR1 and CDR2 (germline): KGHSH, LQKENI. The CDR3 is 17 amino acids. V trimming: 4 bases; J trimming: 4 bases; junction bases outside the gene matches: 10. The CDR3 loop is CASSLSGQGSNNEKLFF. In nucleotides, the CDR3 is TGTGCCAGCTCACTTTCGGGACAGGGATCCAATAATGAAAAACTGTTTTTT.

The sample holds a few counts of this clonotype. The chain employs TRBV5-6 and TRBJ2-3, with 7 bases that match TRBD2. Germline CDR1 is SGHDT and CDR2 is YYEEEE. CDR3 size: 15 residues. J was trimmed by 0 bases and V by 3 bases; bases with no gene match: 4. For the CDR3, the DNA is TGTGCCAGCAGCTCTCTAGCGGTTAGCACAGATACGCAGTATTTT. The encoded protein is CASSSLAVSTDTQYF. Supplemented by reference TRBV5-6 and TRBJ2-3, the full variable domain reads DAGVTQSPTHLIKTRGQQVTLRCSPKSGHDTVSWYQQALGQGPQFIFQYYEEEERQRGNFPDRFSGHQFPNYSSELNVNALLLGDSALYLCASSSLAVSTDTQYFGPGTRLTVL.

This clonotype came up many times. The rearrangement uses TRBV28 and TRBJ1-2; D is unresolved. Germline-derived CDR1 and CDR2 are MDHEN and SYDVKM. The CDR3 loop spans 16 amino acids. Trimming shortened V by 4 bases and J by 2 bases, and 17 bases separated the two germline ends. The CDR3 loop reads CASSSKGITSNYGYTF. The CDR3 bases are TGTGCCAGCAGTTCCAAGGGCATTACTTCGAACTATGGCTACACCTTC.

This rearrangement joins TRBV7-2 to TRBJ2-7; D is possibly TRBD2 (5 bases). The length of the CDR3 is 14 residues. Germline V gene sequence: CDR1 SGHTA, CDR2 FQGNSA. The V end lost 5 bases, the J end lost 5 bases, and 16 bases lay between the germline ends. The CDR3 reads CASSLDGVLNEQYF. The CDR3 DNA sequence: TGTGCCAGCAGCCTCGACGGGGTGCTGAACGAGCAGTACTTC.

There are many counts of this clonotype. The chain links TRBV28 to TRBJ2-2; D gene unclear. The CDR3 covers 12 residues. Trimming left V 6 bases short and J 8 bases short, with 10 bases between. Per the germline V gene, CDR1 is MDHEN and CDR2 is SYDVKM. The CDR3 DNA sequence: TGTGCCAGCAGCCGGCGACCGGGGGAGCTGTTTTTT. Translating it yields CASSRRPGELFF.

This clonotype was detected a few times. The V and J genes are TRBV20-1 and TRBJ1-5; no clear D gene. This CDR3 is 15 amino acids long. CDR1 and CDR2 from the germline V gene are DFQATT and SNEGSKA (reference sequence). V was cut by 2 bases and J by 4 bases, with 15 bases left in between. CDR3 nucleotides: TGCAGTGCTAGACCCCCAATAGCAGGAAATCAGCCCCAGCATTTT. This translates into CSARPPIAGNQPQHF.

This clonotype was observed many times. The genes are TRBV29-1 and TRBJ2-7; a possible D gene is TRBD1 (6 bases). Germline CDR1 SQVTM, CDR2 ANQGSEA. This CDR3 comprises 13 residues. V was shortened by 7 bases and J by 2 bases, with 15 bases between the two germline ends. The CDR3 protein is CSASQGAAYEQYF. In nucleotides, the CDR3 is TGCAGCGCCTCACAGGGAGCGGCCTACGAGCAGTACTTC.

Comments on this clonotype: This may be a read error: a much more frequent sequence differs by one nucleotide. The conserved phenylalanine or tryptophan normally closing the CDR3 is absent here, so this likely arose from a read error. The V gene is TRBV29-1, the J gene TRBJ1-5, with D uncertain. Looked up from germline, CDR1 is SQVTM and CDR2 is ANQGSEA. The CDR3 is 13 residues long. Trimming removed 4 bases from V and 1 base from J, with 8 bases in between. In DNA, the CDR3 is TGCAGCGTTGTGAAGGACAGCAATCAGCCCCAGCATTCT. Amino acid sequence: CSVVKDSNQPQHS.

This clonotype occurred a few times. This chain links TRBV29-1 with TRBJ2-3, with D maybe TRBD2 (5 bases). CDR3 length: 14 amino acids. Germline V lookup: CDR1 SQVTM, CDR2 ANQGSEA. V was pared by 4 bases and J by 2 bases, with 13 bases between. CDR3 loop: CSVVLAFITDTQYF. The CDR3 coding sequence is TGCAGCGTTGTTCTAGCCTTTATCACAGATACGCAGTATTTT.

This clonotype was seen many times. As DNA, the CDR3 is TGTGCCAGCAGCTTACTGACTAGCGGGAGTGGATACGAGCAGTACTTC. Amino acid sequence: CASSLLTSGSGYEQYF. The chain has TRBV7-6 and TRBJ2-7, with 12 bases matching TRBD2. The CDR3 is 16 amino acids. Germline values: CDR1 SGHVS, CDR2 FNYEAQ. The V and J ends lost 2 bases and 4 bases, in that order; junction bases with no gene match: 6.

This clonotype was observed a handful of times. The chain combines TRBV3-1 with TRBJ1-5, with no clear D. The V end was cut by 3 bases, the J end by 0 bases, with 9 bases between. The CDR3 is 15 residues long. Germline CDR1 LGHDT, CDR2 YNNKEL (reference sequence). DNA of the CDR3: TGTGCCAGCAGCCAGGACGGATATAGCAATCAGCCCCAGCATTTT. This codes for CASSQDGYSNQPQHF.

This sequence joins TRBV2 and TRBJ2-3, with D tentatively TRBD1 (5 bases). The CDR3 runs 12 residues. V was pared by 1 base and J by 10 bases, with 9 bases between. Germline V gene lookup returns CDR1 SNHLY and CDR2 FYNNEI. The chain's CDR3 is CASSEGGGSQYF. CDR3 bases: TGTGCCAGCAGTGAAGGGGGCGGCTCGCAGTATTTT.

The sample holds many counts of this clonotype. The CDR3 DNA sequence: TGTGCCAGCAGCATGAACACTGAAGCTTTCTTT. Translated, it gives CASSMNTEAFF. V is TRBV28 and J is TRBJ1-1; D gene ambiguous. The germline V and J ends were trimmed by 6 bases and 0 bases, with 2 bases remaining between them. The CDR3 is 11 residues long. Germline V CDR1 and CDR2: MDHEN, SYDVKM. The complete variable domain, with remaining parts taken from reference TRBV28 and TRBJ1-1, reads DVKVTQSSRYLVKRTGEKVFLECVQDMDHENMFWYRQDPGLGLRLIYFSYDVKMKEKGDIPEGYSVSREKKERFSLILESASTNQTSMYLCASSMNTEAFFGQGTRLTVV.

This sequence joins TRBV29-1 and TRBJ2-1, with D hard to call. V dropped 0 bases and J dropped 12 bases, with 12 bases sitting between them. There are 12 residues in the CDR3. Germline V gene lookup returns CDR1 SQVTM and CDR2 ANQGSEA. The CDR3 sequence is CSVEEPSPGQFF. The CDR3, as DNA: TGCAGCGTTGAAGAACCCTCCCCGGGGCAGTTCTTC.